The entry below gives a single T cell receptor (beta chain) sequence along with its context. Its antigen is currently unknown. The entry originates in a study of T cells after yellow fever vaccination. Background on the study: The fractions with low cell numbers were processed using SMART-Seq v4 Ultra Low Input.

Study-level results: Abundant contaminating clonotypes from the bulk population could appear in FACS-sorted repertoires. Most primary-vaccination clones recurred post-booster (about 96% CD4, 88% CD8).

TCRdb reprocessed the 5' RACE reads via MiXCR and lists one record per CDR3 protein. The sample consists of about 630,000 distinct CDR3 sequences, more than 9% of them appearing once. Trimming at V came to 6 bases and at J to 4 bases, leaving 10 bases not matched to a gene. CDR1 SQVTM and CDR2 ANQGSEA come from the germline V gene. The CDR3 runs to 15 residues. This receptor was identified in a man aged 25 to 45 who received the YFV17D yellow fever vaccine. The sequencing used PBMCs, collected on the day of the yellow fever booster vaccination. This chain connects TRBV29-1 to TRBJ2-2, with TRBD1 matching 8 bases. The CDR3 DNA reads as TGCAGCGTCATCTGGCAGGGGGCAAGCACCGGGGAGCTGTTTTTT. Its protein product is CSVIWQGASTGELFF.